This T cell receptor beta chain was documented in a study of T cell responses to AZD1222 COVID-19 vaccine. Study findings and constraints: There were mostly white British donors and more females than males, and clonal diversity was possibly underestimated. Repertoires were sampled only after the peak T cell response.

Method: immunoSEQ multiplex PCR; TCRdb's copy keeps in-frame clones and lacks some. This table holds under 200,000 clones, roughly nine tenths found once. Only one count was recorded for this clone. Its antigen is unknown. Germline V CDR1 and CDR2: SGHTS, YDEGEE. V gave up 1 base and J gave up 7 bases, with 17 bases separating them. The CDR3 has 15 amino acids. Sequencing used peripheral blood, obtained on day 0 of AZD1222 vaccination. The chain is built from TRBV5-8 and TRBJ1-2, with TRBD1 as a possible D gene (5 bases). The sequence derives from an adult in good health. CDR3 DNA sequence: TGTGCCAGCAGCTTGTTTGTCGGGGGTAGTAGTGGCTACACCTTC. It is translated as CASSLFVGGSSGYTF.